Presented here are 20 T cell receptor beta chains from one specimen sequenced in a study of T cell repertoires in cytomegalovirus infection. TCRdb recomputed calls from the reads with MiXCR, one row per CDR3 protein. The data contain around 530,000 distinct CDR3 sequences, 16% of them singletons. Material: CD8+ T cells from PBMCs. These receptor sequences come from a human donor in good health (CMV status not recorded). Some clones in this sample may be carry-over from other donors' samples.

With regard to this clonotype: This may be a read error: a much more frequent sequence differs by one nucleotide. The J gene is TRBJ1-6, the V gene TRBV7-9; D may be TRBD1 (6 bases). The CDR3 contains 17 residues. Trimming removed 2 bases at V and 7 bases at J, with 18 bases between. The germline V gene has CDR1 SEHNR and CDR2 FQNEAQ (reference sequence). As DNA, the CDR3 is TGTGCCAGCAGCTTACCAGAAAGACAGGCGCTGAATTCACCCCTCCACTTT. Protein: CASSLPERQALNSPLHF.

This clonotype turned up a few times. The CDR3 spells CASGLARGTVDQPQHF. In nucleotides, the CDR3 is TGTGCTAGTGGTCTAGCCCGAGGGACAGTCGACCAGCCCCAGCATTTT. The rearrangement links TRBV12-5 to TRBJ1-5; 7 bases are a match to TRBD1. The CDR3 consists of 16 residues. CDR1 LGHNT and CDR2 FRNRAP come from the germline V gene. V trimming: 5 bases; J trimming: 7 bases; junction bases outside the gene matches: 14. Variable domain in full (rest from reference TRBV12-5 and TRBJ1-5): DARVTQTPRHKVTEMGQEVTMRCQPILGHNTVFWYRQTMMQGLELLAYFRNRAPLDDSGMPKDRFSAEMPDATLATLKIQPSEPRDSAVYFCASGLARGTVDQPQHFGDGTRLSIL.

This sequence joins TRBV5-6 and TRBJ1-1, with D possibly matching TRBD1 (5 bases). The germline CDR1 and CDR2 sequences are SGHDT and YYEEEE. V gave up 4 bases and J gave up 7 bases, with 14 bases separating them. This CDR3 has 13 residues. CDR3 amino acids: CASSKGISVEAFF. CDR3 DNA: TGTGCCAGCAGCAAGGGGATCTCAGTTGAAGCTTTCTTT.

This clonotype was seen only a few times. The genes are TRBV19 and TRBJ1-5; 7 nucleotides line up with TRBD1. The trim removed 11 bases at V and 0 bases at J, leaving 4 bases unmatched. CDR3 length: 13 residues. Germline loops: CDR1 LNHDA, CDR2 SQIVND (reference sequence). The CDR3 bases are TGTGCCGGCGGGACAGATAGCAATCAGCCCCAGCATTTT. Its translation: CAGGTDSNQPQHF.

The V call is TRBV14, the J call TRBJ2-7; perhaps D is TRBD1 or TRBD2 (5 bases each). Germline V gene lookup returns CDR1 SGHDN and CDR2 FVKESK. V shed 1 base and J shed 1 base, with 8 bases lying between them. The CDR3 covers 14 residues. Here the CDR3 reads CASSQGGESYEQYF. CDR3 nucleotides: TGTGCCAGCAGCCAAGGAGGGGAATCCTACGAGCAGTACTTC.

The V and J genes are TRBV10-2 and TRBJ1-1, with D tentatively TRBD1 (5 bases). The V end was cut by 7 bases, the J end by 5 bases, with 8 bases between. Germline V lookup: CDR1 WSHSY, CDR2 SAAADI. This CDR3 has 11 amino acids. For the CDR3, the DNA is TGCGCCAGCATGGGGGGGACTGAAGCTTTCTTT. Amino acids: CASMGGTEAFF.

In this sample, this clonotype turned up many times. This rearrangement joins TRBV7-2 to TRBJ1-5; 7 positions match TRBD1. CDR1 is SGHTA and CDR2 is FQGNSA in the germline V gene. CDR3 length equals 15 residues. The V segment lost 6 bases and the J segment 7 bases; nucleotides outside the gene matches: 12. The DNA for the CDR3 is TGTGCCAGCAGTTGGGACAGCAACAAAGGGCAGCCCCAGCATTTT. This translates into CASSWDSNKGQPQHF.

This clonotype appeared a few times. The chain couples TRBV5-5 to TRBJ2-5; 11 bases map to TRBD2. The CDR3 consists of 16 residues. With 0 bases clipped from V and 4 bases from J, the junction kept 5 bases outside the gene matches. Germline CDR1 is SGHKS and CDR2 is YYEKEE (reference sequence). The CDR3 sequence: CASSLGSGGAVETQYF. CDR3 sequence (DNA): TGTGCCAGCAGCTTGGGTAGCGGGGGGGCCGTAGAGACCCAGTACTTC.

The sample holds many counts of this clonotype. The chain employs TRBV7-8 and TRBJ2-1, with 11 nucleotides matching TRBD2. The CDR3 covers 16 residues. CDR1 SGHVS and CDR2 FQNEAQ come from the germline V gene. J gave up 6 bases and V 5 bases, and 9 bases lay outside the gene matches. The DNA for the CDR3 is TGTGCCAGCAGCCAACTAGCGGGAGAGATCCCCAATGAGCAGTTCTTC. This codes for CASSQLAGEIPNEQFF.

This clonotype has a count of ten or more. The V and J genes are TRBV7-7 and TRBJ2-5; 10 bases align to TRBD1. This CDR3 comprises 16 residues. The germline CDR1 and CDR2 sequences are SSHAT and FNYEAQ (reference sequence). The V gene end was trimmed by 6 bases and the J gene end by 5 bases; junction bases not matched to a gene: 12. For the CDR3, the DNA is TGTGCCAGCAGACCATGGACAGGGGGTGTTCAGGAGACCCAGTACTTC. Translation gives CASRPWTGGVQETQYF.

The rearrangement joins TRBV19 to TRBJ2-1; the match to TRBD1 covers 9 bases. Germline V gives CDR1 LNHDA, CDR2 SQIVND (reference sequence). Trimming removed 4 bases from V and 1 base from J; junction bases left unmatched: 8. This CDR3 is 17 amino acids long. CDR3 sequence reads: CASSTREQGASYNEQFF. The CDR3 DNA follows: TGTGCCAGTAGTACCCGAGAACAGGGGGCATCCTACAATGAGCAGTTCTTC.

The V and J genes are TRBV29-1 and TRBJ2-7, with unresolved D. CDR1 and CDR2 from the germline V gene are SQVTM and ANQGSEA. This CDR3 is built from 11 residues. Deletions cut 6 bases from V and 3 bases from J, with 9 bases between. The DNA for the CDR3 is TGCAGCGTGGGGTTGAACTACGAGCAGTACTTC. Translation: CSVGLNYEQYF.

The chain carries TRBV15 and TRBJ2-7; weak D call: TRBD2 (5 bases). V lost 0 bases and J lost 0, with 15 bases in between. The CDR3 sequence is 17 residues long. Germline V gene lookup returns CDR1 LNHNV and CDR2 YYDKDF (reference sequence). CDR3 sequence (DNA): TGTGCCACCAGCAGAGACCCCCCTCGCCGGGACTCCTACGAGCAGTACTTC. Residues: CATSRDPPRRDSYEQYF.

This clonotype was recorded only once. The chain is built from TRBV20-1 and TRBJ2-7, with TRBD2 matching over 12 bases. This CDR3 contains 15 residues. CDR1 and CDR2 (germline): DFQATT, SNEGSKA (reference sequence). Germline trimming cut 1 base from V and 1 base from J; bases unmatched to any gene: 2. CDR3 sequence: CSARALAGGSYEQYF. CDR3 bases: TGCAGTGCTAGAGCCCTAGCGGGGGGGTCCTACGAGCAGTACTTC.

This clonotype has more than one count but fewer than ten. This sequence joins TRBV4-1 and TRBJ2-3; 12 nucleotides match TRBD1. The germline V gene encodes CDR1 MGHRA and CDR2 YSYEKL. This CDR3 spans 16 amino acids. V gave up 4 bases and J gave up 3 bases; unmatched junction bases: 5. CDR3 coding DNA: TGCGCCAGCAGCCTAGGGGACAGGGGGCTTACAGATACGCAGTATTTT. This gives the protein CASSLGDRGLTDTQYF.

This clonotype has at least ten counts. The rearrangement links TRBV20-1 to TRBJ2-1; 12 positions match TRBD2. The ends lost 0 bases at V and 14 bases at J; junction bases unmatched: 5. CDR3 length: 13 residues. CDR1 and CDR2 from the germline V gene are DFQATT and SNEGSKA (reference sequence). The CDR3 loop reads CSARDQTSGRKFF. The CDR3 nucleotides are TGCAGTGCTAGAGATCAGACTAGCGGGAGAAAGTTCTTC.

On this clonotype itself: A much larger clone differs by one base, so this may be a read error. This chain uses TRBV10-3 with TRBJ2-5; 7 positions agree with TRBD2. Germline CDR1 and CDR2: ENHRY and SYGVKD. The CDR3 length is 14 residues. The CDR3 coding sequence is TGTGCCATCAGTGACCGGGACTACCAAGTGACCCAGTACTTC. It yields the protein CAISDRDYQVTQYF.

This clonotype was seen only a few times. This chain uses TRBV2 with TRBJ1-2; D is possibly TRBD1 (6 bases). The CDR3 loop spans 15 amino acids. Germline V gene sequence: CDR1 SNHLY, CDR2 FYNNEI. V lost 3 bases and J 5 bases, leaving 16 bases between the germline ends. CDR3 bases: TGTGCCAGCAGTGAGAACAGGGACCTTATTTATGGCTACACCTTC. Amino acids: CASSENRDLIYGYTF.

The rearrangement joins TRBV11-2 to TRBJ2-4; D remains unclear. V dropped 6 bases and J dropped 0 bases, with 9 bases sitting between them. Per the germline V gene, CDR1 is SGHAT and CDR2 is FQNNGV. The CDR3 totals 14 residues. The DNA of the CDR3 is TGTGCCAGCAGTGGTATTCTAGCCAAAAACATTCAGTACTTC. Protein sequence: CASSGILAKNIQYF. Variable domain in full (rest from reference TRBV11-2 and TRBJ2-4): EAGVAQSPRYKIIEKRQSVAFWCNPISGHATLYWYQQILGQGPKLLIQFQNNGVVDDSQLPKDRFSAERLKGVDSTLKIQPAKLEDSAVYLCASSGILAKNIQYFGAGTRLSVL.

This clonotype appeared many times. The chain uses TRBV23-1 and TRBJ2-3; no clear D. TRBV23-1 has ORF status, its function being uncertain. The CDR3 contains 15 residues. V was shortened by 6 bases and J by 2 bases, with 15 bases between the two germline ends. Here the CDR3 DNA reads TGCGCCAGCAGGGAAGAAAATATGGTCACAGATACGCAGTATTTT. Translating gives CASREENMVTDTQYF.